The rows below give T cell receptor beta chains drawn from one sample of a study of T cells in Graves' hyperthyroidism and ophthalmopathy. Via MiXCR, TCRdb re-called the multiplex PCR reads, giving one row per CDR3 protein. Seen here are around 250,000 distinct CDR3 sequences, just over 14% observed once, and the top ten hold less than 15%. Specimen: blood. The receptors shown here come from a woman between 35 and 50 years old with Graves' hyperthyroidism that later progressed to Graves' ophthalmopathy. Each CDR3 is given without its conserved first and last residue. D genes are given only for firm matches. Clone size, where shown, is once, few, many, or a class for clones that have expanded.

many,TRBJ2-1,NA,TRBV10-3,AISWAGMDNEQF
many,TRBJ1-1,NA,TRBV19,ASSIGPLNTEAF
many,TRBJ1-4,NA,TRBV18,ASSPQGTTNEKLF
NA,TRBJ2-7,TRBD2,TRBV20-1,SAGAPPGTSGAFSSYEQY
few,TRBJ2-7,TRBD2,TRBV2,ASFHDTSGSYEQY
many,TRBJ2-1,NA,TRBV6-1,ASSVSGKGVNEQF
many,TRBJ1-1,NA,TRBV3-1,ASSQTFGTEAF
few,TRBJ2-1,TRBD2,TRBV30,AWSEIGTRDNEQF
many,TRBJ2-1,NA,TRBV20-1,SARDEGDFVSYNEQF
few,TRBJ1-1,NA,TRBV6-5,ASTLAMNTEAF
many,TRBJ2-1,TRBD2,TRBV13,ASSFSGRASGNEQF
NA,TRBJ2-3,NA,TRBV6-5,ASSFLQTGTQY
many,TRBJ2-2,TRBD1,TRBV6-2/TRBV6-3,ASSYSYRGNTGELF
many,TRBJ2-1,NA,TRBV30,AWAPGGGEQF
many,TRBJ2-7,TRBD1,TRBV7-8,ASSLGQGAIHEQY